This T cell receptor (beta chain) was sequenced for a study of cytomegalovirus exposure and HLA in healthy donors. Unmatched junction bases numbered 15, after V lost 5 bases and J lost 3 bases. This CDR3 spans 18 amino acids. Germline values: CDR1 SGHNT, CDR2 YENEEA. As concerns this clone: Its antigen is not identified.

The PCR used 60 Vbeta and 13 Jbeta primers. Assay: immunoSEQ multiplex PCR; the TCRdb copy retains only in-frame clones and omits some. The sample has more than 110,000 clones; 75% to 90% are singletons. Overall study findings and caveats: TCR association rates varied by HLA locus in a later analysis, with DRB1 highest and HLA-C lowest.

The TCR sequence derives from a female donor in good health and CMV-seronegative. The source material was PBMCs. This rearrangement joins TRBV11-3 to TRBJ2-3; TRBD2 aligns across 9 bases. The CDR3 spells CASSPRFGRSGSTDTQYF. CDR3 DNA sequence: TGTGCCAGCAGCCCTAGGTTCGGGCGTAGCGGGAGTACAGATACGCAGTATTTT. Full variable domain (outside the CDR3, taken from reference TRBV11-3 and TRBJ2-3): EAGVVQSPRYKIIEKKQPVAFWCNPISGHNTLYWYLQNLGQGPELLIRYENEEAVDDSQLPKDRFSAERLKGVDSTLKIQPAELGDSAVYLCASSPRFGRSGSTDTQYFGPGTRLTVL.